Listed below are T cell receptor beta chains from one sample, sequenced in a study of OX40 agonist ivuxolimab in advanced cancers. The assay was immunoSEQ multiplex PCR, and TCRdb's table has in-frame clones only and misses some. This table holds about 17,000 clones, 80% to 95% found once. The sequences come from CD4+ or CD8+ T cells sorted from blood, collected in a trial of the OX40 agonist ivuxolimab. The receptors were sampled from an adult with an advanced solid tumor such as melanoma, head and neck, liver or kidney cancer. Both conserved end residues are part of each CDR3. The D gene is left open where the match is weak. Not all rows give a size; the values are once, few, many and, for expanded clones, a class.

V gene	clone size	D gene	J gene	CDR3 protein	CDR3 DNA
TRBV29-1	-	-	TRBJ2-7	CSVEDTRTTTYEQYF	TGCAGCGTTGAAGATACGAGGACGACGACCTACGAGCAGTACTTC
TRBV7-8	-	TRBD1	TRBJ1-5	CASSPTGNQPQHF	TGTGCCAGCAGCCCGACAGGGAATCAGCCCCAGCATTTT
TRBV7-2	-	TRBD2	TRBJ2-3	CASSLGLAGAGYF	TGTGCCAGCAGCTTGGGACTAGCGGGAGCGGGATATTTT
TRBV10-1	-	-	TRBJ1-4	CASTTPGSAPQKLFF	TGCGCCAGCACTACCCCCGGGTCCGCACCCCAAAAACTGTTTTTT
TRBV7-6	-	-	TRBJ2-7	CASSLYGQEDVQYF	TGTGCCAGCAGCTTATATGGGCAGGAGGACGTGCAGTACTTC
TRBV5-4	-	-	TRBJ2-3	CAYGGFSTDTQYF	TGTGCCTACGGAGGGTTCAGCACAGATACGCAGTATTTT
TRBV19	-	-	TRBJ1-1	CASTYIALTGVGTEAFF	TGTGCCAGTACTTATATTGCCCTGACAGGAGTGGGGACTGAAGCTTTCTTT
TRBV28	-	-	TRBJ1-1	CGAQMNTEAFF	TGTGGCGCACAAATGAACACTGAAGCTTTCTTT
TRBV12-5	-	TRBD1	TRBJ1-4	CASGFWTKGADEKLFF	TGTGCTAGTGGTTTTTGGACCAAGGGGGCGGATGAAAAACTGTTTTTT
TRBV7-9	-	-	TRBJ2-7	CASSTEGYEQYF	TGTGCCAGCAGCACCGAGGGGTACGAGCAGTACTTC
TRBV11-2	-	-	TRBJ2-3	CASSLGLSDTQYF	TGTGCCAGCAGCTTAGGTTTGTCAGATACGCAGTATTTT
TRBV7-9	-	-	TRBJ2-1	CASSLLFGNEQFF	TGTGCCAGCAGCTTATTATTTGGCAATGAGCAGTTCTTC
TRBV6-1	-	-	TRBJ1-5	CGVGLGAGQPQHF	TGTGGGGTAGGTCTGGGGGCTGGTCAGCCCCAGCATTTT
TRBV2	-	-	TRBJ2-1	CASSEEVIIQTYNEQFF	TGTGCCAGCAGTGAAGAAGTAATCATCCAAACCTATAATGAGCAGTTCTTC
TRBV13	-	-	TRBJ2-2	CASSNTGRTGELFF	TGTGCCAGCAGCAATACAGGGCGGACCGGGGAGCTGTTTTTT
TRBV2	-	-	TRBJ1-2	CAVRTGMDGYTF	TGTGCCGTACGCACAGGGATGGATGGCTACACCTTC
TRBV2	-	TRBD1	TRBJ1-5	CASSLGQGSEPQHF	TGTGCCAGCAGCTTAGGACAGGGGAGTGAGCCCCAGCATTTT
TRBV19	-	-	TRBJ2-2	CASRPDGGLSFGELFF	TGTGCCAGTAGGCCCGATGGGGGCCTAAGCTTCGGGGAGCTGTTTTTT
TRBV6-5	-	TRBD2	TRBJ2-2	CASSYLGLAGAGELFF	TGTGCCAGCAGTTACCTGGGACTAGCGGGGGCCGGGGAGCTGTTTTTT
TRBV7-8	-	-	TRBJ2-5	CASSLWRSGETQYF	TGTGCCAGCAGCTTGTGGCGGTCAGGAGAGACCCAGTACTTC
TRBV6-5	-	TRBD1	TRBJ1-1	CASSYVTGGTEAFF	TGTGCCAGCAGTTACGTTACAGGGGGCACTGAAGCTTTCTTT
TRBV30	-	-	TRBJ1-1	CAWSVLGGKAFF	TGTGCCTGGAGTGTCCTTGGGGGCAAAGCTTTCTTT
TRBV7-8	-	TRBD2	TRBJ2-5	CASSLEASGGGGETQYF	TGTGCCAGCAGCTTAGAGGCTAGCGGGGGAGGTGGAGAGACCCAGTACTTC
TRBV9	-	TRBD2	TRBJ2-1	CASSASGSSYNEQFF	TGTGCCAGCAGCGCAAGCGGGAGCTCCTACAATGAGCAGTTCTTC
TRBV21-1	-	-	TRBJ1-4	CASSKALWRDGSEKLFF	TGTGCCAGCAGCAAAGCGCTTTGGAGGGATGGGAGTGAAAAACTGTTTTTT
TRBV7-9	-	-	TRBJ1-2	CASNLGGADGYTF	TGTGCCAGCAACCTAGGGGGGGCCGATGGCTACACCTTC
TRBV25-1	-	TRBD1	TRBJ1-1	CASSEYGQGGFF	TGTGCCAGCAGTGAATATGGGCAGGGGGGCTTCTTT
TRBV5-6	-	TRBD2	TRBJ2-1	CASSLGLARNEQFF	TGTGCCAGCAGCTTGGGACTAGCTCGGAATGAGCAGTTCTTC
TRBV9	-	-	TRBJ2-7	CASTPEIGPPYEQYF	TGTGCCAGCACTCCTGAGATCGGGCCCCCTTACGAGCAGTACTTC
TRBV5-6	-	-	TRBJ1-2	CASSTDPWYYGYTF	TGTGCCAGCAGCACGGACCCCTGGTACTATGGCTACACCTTC
TRBV5-1	-	TRBD1	TRBJ1-1	CASSDGQGGRTEAFF	TGCGCCAGCAGCGACGGACAGGGTGGAAGGACTGAAGCTTTCTTT
TRBV7-7	-	-	TRBJ2-2	CASSLAGTGELFF	TGTGCCAGCAGCTTAGCGGGAACCGGGGAGCTGTTTTTT
TRBV28	-	-	TRBJ2-7	CASSFGSVSYEQYF	TGTGCCAGCAGTTTTGGAAGCGTCTCCTACGAGCAGTACTTC
TRBV19	once	TRBD1	TRBJ2-1	CASSIVDRGRGSEQFF	TGTGCCAGTAGTATAGTGGACAGGGGGAGGGGGAGTGAGCAGTTCTTC
TRBV5-1	few	-	TRBJ1-4	CASSLHGDSDEKLFF	TGCGCCAGCAGCTTGCACGGGGACTCGGATGAAAAACTGTTTTTT
TRBV10-1	once	-	TRBJ2-1	CASSGQANEQFF	TGCGCCAGCAGTGGACAGGCCAATGAGCAGTTCTTC
TRBV20-1	once	-	TRBJ2-7	CSGSSGYEQYF	TGCAGTGGATCAAGCGGCTACGAGCAGTACTTC
TRBV7-8	-	-	TRBJ2-7	CASALVRGPYEQYF	TGTGCCAGCGCTCTCGTTCGGGGCCCCTACGAGCAGTACTTC
TRBV28	-	TRBD1	TRBJ1-4	CASSLRDSLNEKLFF	TGTGCCAGCAGTTTACGGGACAGTTTAAATGAAAAACTGTTTTTT
TRBV4-1	-	-	TRBJ2-3	CASSLGHLRGDTQYF	TGCGCCAGCAGCCTGGGACACCTTCGGGGAGATACGCAGTATTTT
TRBV15	-	-	TRBJ1-5	CATSGSGVRGQPQHF	TGTGCCACCAGCGGGTCCGGGGTTCGAGGACAGCCCCAGCATTTT
TRBV6-5	-	-	TRBJ1-4	CASSYSVGANEKLFF	TGTGCCAGCAGTTACTCTGTAGGGGCCAATGAAAAACTGTTTTTT
TRBV6-5	-	-	TRBJ1-2	CASSYGPSDGYTF	TGTGCCAGCAGTTATGGCCCGTCGGACGGCTACACCTTC
TRBV7-2	-	TRBD1	TRBJ1-2	CASSLFVTGVDGYTF	TGTGCCAGCAGCTTATTCGTGACAGGGGTGGATGGCTACACCTTC
TRBV6-5	-	TRBD2	TRBJ2-4	CASSYYSGRTRDIQYF	TGTGCCAGCAGTTACTATAGCGGGAGGACCAGGGACATTCAGTACTTC
TRBV6-4	-	-	TRBJ2-5	CASSRTHQETQYF	TGTGCCAGCAGTAGGACCCATCAAGAGACCCAGTACTTC
TRBV7-6	-	-	TRBJ2-1	CASSTGRQIKNNEQFF	TGTGCCAGCAGTACCGGTCGACAGATTAAAAACAATGAGCAGTTCTTC
TRBV11-2	once	-	TRBJ2-4	CASSSTSDVDF	TGTGCCAGCAGCTCGACATCCGATGTGGACTTC
TRBV7-8	once	TRBD2	TRBJ2-3	CASSPTSGGVLTDTQYF	TGTGCCAGCAGCCCGACTAGCGGGGGGGTACTCACAGATACGCAGTATTTT
TRBV7-9	-	-	TRBJ2-1	CASSLVGGLLYEQFF	TGTGCCAGCAGCTTAGTTGGAGGACTCCTATATGAGCAGTTCTTC
TRBV15	-	-	TRBJ2-7	CATSREIGLAHEQYF	TGTGCCACCAGCAGAGAAATTGGGCTTGCCCATGAGCAGTACTTC
TRBV21-1	-	-	TRBJ2-7	CASSLGDYPIIMGEQYF	TGTGCCAGCAGCCTAGGGGACTACCCCATTATTATGGGCGAGCAGTACTTC
TRBV9	-	-	TRBJ2-7	CASSVGAGEIPYEQYF	TGTGCCAGCAGCGTAGGTGCAGGAGAGATCCCCTACGAGCAGTACTTC
TRBV11-2	-	TRBD1	TRBJ2-7	CASSRTGSYEQYF	TGTGCCAGCTCCCGGACAGGGTCCTACGAGCAGTACTTC
TRBV7-6	-	TRBD2	TRBJ2-3	CASSFSSGGVPDTQYF	TGTGCCAGCAGCTTTTCTAGCGGGGGGGTTCCAGATACGCAGTATTTT
TRBV20-1	-	TRBD2	TRBJ2-7	CSAGDHYEQYF	TGCAGCGCGGGGGACCATTACGAGCAGTACTTC